Below, one T cell receptor beta chain is given with its context. Its cognate antigen is unknown. The PCR contained 60 Vbeta and 13 Jbeta primers. The repertoire was sequenced with immunoSEQ multiplex PCR; TCRdb's copy has only in-frame clones and lacks some. The table gives fewer than 100,000 clones; the top ten clones make up 0.58% of it. The data are from a study of cytomegalovirus exposure and HLA in healthy donors. Study observations and caveats: At a 0.05 false discovery rate, a later analysis found around 15,000 TCR beta sequences to be associated with HLA alleles. Most TCR beta V segments were productive about 87% or about 30% of the time in an earlier analysis. Researchers catalogued about 160 TCR beta chains as cytomegalovirus-associated.

Each donor's status was that of a healthy bone marrow donor. CDR3 size: 15 residues. Trimming cost V 5 bases and J 1 base, with 14 bases left between them. CDR1 and CDR2 from the germline V gene are SGHTA and FQGTGA. The material sequenced was PBMCs. The TCR comes from a man aged 50 to 60 in good health and CMV-seronegative. This chain connects TRBV7-3 to TRBJ1-2, with D possibly TRBD1 on 5 matching bases. This chain's CDR3 is CASSPGGGVNYGYTF. The CDR3 nucleotides read TGTGCCAGCAGCCCCGGGGGAGGAGTTAACTATGGCTACACCTTC.